This T cell receptor beta chain was documented in a study of response to subunit inactivated influenza vaccine. This clonotype has more than one count but fewer than ten. As yet, its antigen is unknown. TCRdb re-called the RT-PCR reads with MiXCR, one entry per CDR3 protein. The data show 600,000 to 850,000 distinct CDR3 sequences, less than 15% seen once. This CDR3 comprises 12 residues. The germline CDR1 and CDR2 sequences are MDHEN and SYDVKM. V was shortened by 11 bases and J by 4 bases, with 15 bases between the two germline ends. Study-level points and caveats: Authors suggested few new T cells are recruited by each seasonal influenza vaccination.

The starting material was PBMCs from blood, obtained roughly 15 days before vaccination. The source is a man aged 50 or older who received an inactivated influenza vaccine. The genes are TRBV28 and TRBJ2-7; D possibly corresponds to TRBD1 (6 bases). This chain's CDR3 is CAGGRTGYEQYF. The CDR3 region has the DNA TGTGCCGGGGGCAGGACGGGTTACGAGCAGTACTTC.